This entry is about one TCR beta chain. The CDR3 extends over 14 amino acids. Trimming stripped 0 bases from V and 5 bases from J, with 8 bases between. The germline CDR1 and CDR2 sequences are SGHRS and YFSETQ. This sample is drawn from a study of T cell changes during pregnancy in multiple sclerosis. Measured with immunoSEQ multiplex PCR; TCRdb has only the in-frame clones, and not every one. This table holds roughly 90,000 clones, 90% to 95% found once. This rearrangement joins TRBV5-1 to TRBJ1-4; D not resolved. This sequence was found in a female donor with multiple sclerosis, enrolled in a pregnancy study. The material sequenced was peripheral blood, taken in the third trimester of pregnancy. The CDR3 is CASSLGRVNEKLFF. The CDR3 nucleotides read TGCGCCAGCAGCTTGGGACGGGTCAATGAAAAACTGTTTTTT.